This T cell receptor (beta chain) came from a study of siplizumab effects on memory and regulatory T cells (dated by TCRdb to about 2019). For context, the study as a whole: The study examined how the anti-CD2 antibody siplizumab affects alloreactive T-cell subsets in allogeneic mixed lymphocyte reactions built from human PBMCs. General conclusions and limits of the study: Compared with memory T cells, unstimulated naive T cells appeared more diverse, and naive cells seemed to make a substantial contribution to the alloresponse. The cumulative frequency of alloreactive sequences traceable to unstimulated CD4+ memory T cells was significantly reduced by siplizumab. Because sequences below about 10^-5 frequency were poorly captured, only a minor fraction of alloreactive clones could be mapped to unstimulated subsets. The suppressive function of proliferating Tregs from siplizumab cultures was not functionally confirmed. Among mappable alloreactive CD4+ clones, the Treg-derived fraction averaged around 63% with siplizumab versus roughly 30% in control reactions. Roughly 80-97% of proliferating CD4+ or CD8+ clones could not be assigned a naive or memory phenotype.

Including cysteine and phenylalanine, the CDR3 has 14 amino acids. Only CDR3 DNA is held: 42 bases, read in frame from base 1. Trimming at the junction amounts to 3 bases on V and 0 bases on J, and the germline ends lie 7 bases apart. The germline V gene (reference sequence) gives CDR1 as MNHNY and CDR2 as SVGAGI. Receptor amplification or capture employed the immunoSEQ multiplex PCR assay. Each sample had 90,000 to 100,000 TCR templates assayed by the deep sequencing platform. Genomic DNA extracted from sorted T cells was used for TCRbeta CDR3 sequencing. The paper's processing steps were these. The R programming language was used for the clonal analysis of the TCRbeta CDR3 data. Alloreactive CD4+ and CD8+ clones were identified by comparing unstimulated samples to CFSE-low samples taken after the reaction. Regulatory or non-regulatory origin was assigned to alloreactive CD4+ clones by matching of sequences to sorted unstimulated Treg and non-Treg repertoires. TCRdb mirrors the immuneACCESS table, restricted to in-frame sequences. Some clones are absent from its copies; in checked studies, under half trace to an unresolved V gene, and the reason for the others is unknown. V and J calls and clone size follow that table, whereas D and trimming were derived from the DNA. Counted in this sample were tens of thousands of clones; roughly 96% of them appeared once. 0.025% to 0.035% of the sample is held by the ten biggest clonotypes.

In regard to this clone: Its cognate antigen has yet to be identified. Base qualities are not provided; no much larger clone lies one nucleotide away.

Unstimulated CD4+ memory cells were also sequenced in three donor pairs, together with CD4+ naive, CD8+ TEMRA, CD8+ naive and CD8+ effector memory subsets. TCRbeta CDR3 sequencing was performed on sorted unstimulated T cells and on proliferating T cells recovered from mixed lymphocyte reactions. Fresh whole blood from approximately 9 HLA-typed healthy donors was used to isolate PBMCs. The origin of this receptor is a human donor in good health. Recombination joined TRBV6-6 with TRBJ2-3, with the identity of the D gene unclear. Input material: naive CD4+ T cells sorted from blood. The cell subset or site label, read with the paper, signifies: unstimulated naive T cells. The CDR3 protein sequence reads: CASSYPQSTDTQYF. The DNA is TGTGCCAGCAGTTATCCACAGAGCACAGATACGCAGTATTTT.